The 7 T cell receptor beta chains in this list originate from one sample, sequenced in a study of T cells expressing NK-cell markers. TCRdb re-called the 5' RACE reads; one entry per CDR3 protein, DNA not given. Its listing shows about 390,000 distinct CDR3 sequences. Material: blood T cells: a sorted CD56 or NKG2C T cell subset, CD4+ or CD8+ T cells, or bulk PBMC T cells (not recorded which). These receptors were collected from a woman aged 50 to 65 in good health.

This chain uses TRBV27 with TRBJ2-7; TCRdb's D gene call, TRBD1, goes unchecked for lack of DNA. This CDR3 contains 17 residues. Per the germline V gene, CDR1 is MNHEY and CDR2 is SMNVEV (reference sequence). CDR3 region: CASSFEGAWEITYEQYF.

The J gene is TRBJ2-2, the V gene TRBV29-1; TCRdb picks TRBD1, but there is no DNA to check that call. CDR1 and CDR2 (germline): SQVTM, ANQGSEA. CDR3 length: 11 residues. CDR3 region: CSTGNQGELFF.

The chain carries TRBV27 and TRBJ2-1; the TCRdb D gene call, TRBD2, has no DNA to confirm it. This CDR3 has 16 amino acids. Germline CDR1 MNHEY, CDR2 SMNVEV (reference sequence). Here the CDR3 reads CASSLLAGDWLNEQFF.

The chain recombines TRBV27 with TRBJ2-3; absent DNA, TCRdb's TRBD2 call cannot be checked. CDR1 MNHEY and CDR2 SMNVEV come from the germline V gene (reference sequence). The CDR3 extends over 17 amino acids. This CDR3 reads CASSFSARGLAVGTQYF.

The V and J genes are TRBV5-5 and TRBJ2-5. Germline V gene sequence: CDR1 SGHKS, CDR2 YYEKEE (reference sequence). CDR3 length: 12 residues. CDR3 residues: CASSSQFPAQYF.

V gene TRBV10-3 combines with J gene TRBJ2-5. The germline V gene has CDR1 ENHRY and CDR2 SYGVKD. The CDR3 is made up of 14 amino acids. The CDR3 here is CAISVVADRETQYF.

This chain links TRBV5-1 with TRBJ2-7. The CDR3 sequence is 14 residues long. In germline, CDR1 is SGHRS, CDR2 YFSETQ. CDR3 protein: CASSLANGGHEQYF.